A selection of T cell receptor beta chains follows, all from one sample in a study of neurological immune-mediated disorders. TCRdb itself ran the 5' RACE reads through MiXCR, one entry per CDR3 protein. Among some 37,000 distinct CDR3 sequences, 10% were seen once, and the ten largest hold approximately 6.9%. The sample comprised PBMCs. The source is a woman in her twenties or thirties with HTLV-1-associated myelopathy (HAM/TSP). The CDR3 runs from the conserved cysteine through the conserved F or W. Each record gives: clone size, J gene, D gene, V gene, CDR3 protein, CDR3 DNA. D genes are given only for firm matches. Size is stated for part of the rows, as once, few or many counts, or as a class when the clone is expanded.

>many|TRBJ1-1|-|TRBV12-3/TRBV12-4
CASSFRRGEAFF
TGTGCCAGCAGTTTCCGGCGGGGTGAAGCTTTCTTT
>many|TRBJ1-1|TRBD1|TRBV20-1
CSARDRTGFNEAFF
TGCAGTGCTAGAGATAGGACAGGGTTTAATGAAGCTTTCTTT
>many|TRBJ2-3|TRBD1|TRBV7-2
CASSLTNRGDTQYF
TGTGCCAGCAGCTTAACTAACAGGGGGGATACGCAGTATTTT
>many|TRBJ2-1|TRBD1|TRBV20-1
CSGRGRIDEQFF
TGCAGTGGTAGGGGGCGCATCGATGAGCAGTTCTTC
>many|TRBJ2-1|TRBD1|TRBV5-1
CASSLSFGQGPHNEQFF
TGCGCCAGCAGCTTGTCTTTCGGACAGGGGCCCCACAATGAGCAGTTCTTC
>many|TRBJ2-2|TRBD2|TRBV5-1
CASSFLPGLAGGELFF
TGCGCCAGCAGCTTCCTTCCGGGACTAGCGGGCGGGGAGCTGTTTTTT
>many|TRBJ1-1|-|TRBV18
CASSLNRGSNTEAFF
TGTGCCAGCTCACTGAATCGAGGGTCGAACACTGAAGCTTTCTTT
>many|TRBJ1-2|TRBD1|TRBV5-4
CASSLLTGGALGYTF
TGTGCCAGCAGCTTGTTGACAGGGGGTGCATTAGGCTACACCTTC
>medium-sized|TRBJ2-1|-|TRBV20-1
CSAGGITGLGGTNEQFF
TGCAGTGCTGGTGGGATCACAGGGCTGGGGGGTACCAATGAGCAGTTCTTC
>many|TRBJ2-1|-|TRBV2
CASRAMTGYNEQFF
TGTGCCAGCAGAGCTATGACTGGCTACAATGAGCAGTTCTTC
>many|TRBJ1-3|-|TRBV20-1
CSASPTGIGNTIYF
TGCAGTGCTAGCCCAACCGGGATCGGAAACACCATATATTTT
>many|TRBJ2-1|-|TRBV20-1
CSASLDNEQFF
TGCAGTGCTAGTCTGGACAATGAGCAGTTCTTC
>many|TRBJ2-7|-|TRBV7-8
CASSPMPASYEQYF
TGTGCCAGCAGCCCTATGCCAGCTAGCTACGAGCAGTACTTC
>many|TRBJ1-1|-|TRBV6-5
CASSYSTGAEAFF
TGTGCCAGCAGTTACTCGACGGGGGCTGAAGCTTTCTTT
>many|TRBJ2-3|-|TRBV7-9
CASSLAIGSDTQYF
TGTGCCAGCAGCTTAGCGATAGGATCAGATACGCAGTATTTT
>many|TRBJ1-6|-|TRBV7-9
CASSSGLINSPLHF
TGTGCCAGCAGCTCCGGACTGATCAATTCACCCCTCCACTTT
>many|TRBJ2-2|-|TRBV5-1
CASSFGSRNTGELFF
TGCGCCAGCAGCTTTGGATCAAGGAACACCGGGGAGCTGTTTTTT
>many|TRBJ1-4|-|TRBV7-2
CASSNRPEKLFF
TGTGCCAGCAGCAACCGACCTGAAAAACTGTTTTTT
>many|TRBJ2-1|-|TRBV20-1
CSATKGGGASYNEQFF
TGCAGTGCTACAAAGGGAGGGGGCGCCTCCTACAATGAGCAGTTCTTC
>many|TRBJ1-4|TRBD1|TRBV20-1
CSARRQGRDGLFF
TGCAGTGCCCGAAGACAGGGGCGCGACGGGCTGTTTTTT
>-|TRBJ1-1|-|TRBV5-1
CASSFYICSASPWGTEAFF
-
>many|TRBJ1-2|-|TRBV5-1
CASSPQGTGTYGYTF
TGCGCCAGCAGCCCCCAAGGGACCGGGACCTATGGCTACACCTTC
>many|TRBJ2-5|TRBD2|TRBV5-1
CASSPGGTSETQYF
TGCGCCAGCAGCCCCGGCGGGACTAGCGAGACCCAGTACTTC
>-|TRBJ1-4|TRBD1|TRBV5-1
CASSTGQGHEKLFF
TGCGCCAGCAGCACAGGACAGGGCCACGAAAAACTGTTTTTT
>many|TRBJ1-2|-|TRBV18
CASSAGANYGYTF
TGTGCCAGCTCCGCAGGTGCCAACTATGGCTACACCTTC
>many|TRBJ1-1|-|TRBV20-1
CSALPTGMVYAVNTEAFF
TGCAGTGCTCTACCAACAGGGATGGTGTATGCGGTGAACACTGAAGCTTTCTTT
>-|TRBJ2-1|-|TRBV3-1
CASSQDLGQKTYNEQFF
TGTGCCAGCAGCCAAGATCTAGGCCAAAAGACCTACAATGAGCAGTTCTTC
>many|TRBJ2-1|-|TRBV24-1
CATSDPQGRYNEQFF
TGTGCCACCAGTGACCCCCAGGGGCGTTACAATGAGCAGTTCTTC
>many|TRBJ1-1|-|TRBV20-1
CSARYGNTEAFF
TGCAGTGCTAGATATGGGAACACTGAAGCTTTCTTT
>many|TRBJ1-1|TRBD1|TRBV20-1
CSAHRGSLHTEAFF
TGCAGTGCCCACAGGGGGAGTTTGCACACTGAAGCTTTCTTT
>many|TRBJ2-4|-|TRBV7-9
CASSNSGAANIQYF
TGTGCCAGCAGCAACTCGGGGGCGGCGAACATTCAGTACTTC